The 8 T cell receptor beta chains below all came from one sample that was sequenced in a study of cytomegalovirus exposure and HLA in healthy donors. Some clones are missing from TCRdb's copy, which holds only in-frame ones; the method was immunoSEQ multiplex PCR. This table has 100,000 to 150,000 clones, approximately 92% appearing once. The sequenced sample was PBMCs. Receptor source: a woman younger than 35 in good health and CMV-seronegative.

The rearrangement joins TRBV27 to TRBJ1-2; D is perhaps TRBD1 (5 bases). Looked up from germline, CDR1 is MNHEY and CDR2 is SMNVEV (reference sequence). The CDR3 length is 13 residues. V lost 4 bases, J lost 8 bases, and 14 bases lay in between. The CDR3 DNA is TGTGCCAGCAGTTCCGGACACCTGTGGGGCTACACCTTC. Translating it yields CASSSGHLWGYTF.

The CDR3 DNA reads as TGTGCCAGCAGCGTGACAGTAAATCAGCCCCAGCATTTT. Translating it yields CASSVTVNQPQHF. This rearrangement joins TRBV7-8 to TRBJ1-5; tentative D call: TRBD1 (5 bases). Trimming removed 5 bases at V and 4 bases at J, with 9 bases between. Germline V gene lookup returns CDR1 SGHVS and CDR2 FQNEAQ. This CDR3 region has 13 residues.

The chain uses TRBV27 and TRBJ1-2; 7 positions agree with TRBD1. This CDR3 comprises 15 residues. Unmatched junction bases numbered 14, after V lost 3 bases and J lost 10 bases. Germline CDR1 and CDR2: MNHEY and SMNVEV (reference sequence). The CDR3 sequence is CASSFRHTGVGDYTF. The CDR3 DNA reads as TGTGCCAGCAGTTTCCGGCACACAGGGGTAGGGGACTACACCTTC.

Note on this clone: Other DNA sequences of this sample code for an identical CDR3. V is TRBV5-1 and J is TRBJ2-7, with 8 positions matching TRBD1. V dropped 2 bases and J dropped 4; count of bases not matched to a gene: 5. The CDR3 covers 14 residues. The germline CDR1 and CDR2 sequences are SGHRS and YFSETQ. CDR3 sequence (DNA): TGCGCCAGCAGCTTCGGGACAGGAGGTTACGAGCAGTACTTC. Translation: CASSFGTGGYEQYF.

V gene TRBV28 combines with J gene TRBJ2-1; 7 bases map to TRBD1. Germline V gives CDR1 MDHEN, CDR2 SYDVKM. V dropped 8 bases and J dropped 5; count of bases not matched to a gene: 9. The CDR3 runs 14 residues. The CDR3 reads CASASGTENNEQFF. CDR3 nucleotides: TGTGCCAGCGCCTCCGGGACAGAAAACAATGAGCAGTTCTTC.

V usage is TRBV7-9 and J usage is TRBJ2-5; TRBD1 agrees at 7 bases. The CDR3 extends over 13 amino acids. V trimming: 8 bases; J trimming: 9 bases; junction bases outside the gene matches: 12. CDR1 and CDR2 from the germline V gene are SEHNR and FQNEAQ (reference sequence). The CDR3 spells CASAFPARGPQYF. CDR3 DNA sequence: TGTGCCAGCGCCTTCCCGGCGAGGGGGCCCCAGTACTTC. Full variable domain (outside the CDR3, taken from reference TRBV7-9 and TRBJ2-5): DTGVSQNPRHKITKRGQNVTFRCDPISEHNRLYWYRQTLGQGPEFLTYFQNEAQLEKSRLLSDRFSAERPKGSFSTLEIQRTEQGDSAMYLCASAFPARGPQYFGPGTRLLVL.

V usage is TRBV19 and J usage is TRBJ2-3; 7 bases align to TRBD2. Germline lookup yields CDR1 LNHDA and CDR2 SQIVND (reference sequence). V lost 5 bases, J lost 3 bases, and 8 bases stayed unmatched. The CDR3 extends over 15 amino acids. The CDR3 bases are TGTGCCAGTAGTTTTGGCGGGGGATGGACAGATACGCAGTATTTT. Translated, it gives CASSFGGGWTDTQYF.

V gene TRBV15 combines with J gene TRBJ1-4, with D perhaps matching TRBD1 (5 bases). The V gene lost 7 bases and the J gene lost 5 bases, with 5 bases spanning the gap. The CDR3 loop spans 11 amino acids. Germline V gene lookup returns CDR1 LNHNV and CDR2 YYDKDF (reference sequence). CDR3 protein: CATTGNEKLFF. The CDR3 bases are TGTGCCACCACAGGGAATGAAAAACTGTTTTTT.